A single sample is the source of the 26 T cell receptor beta chains below, sequenced in a study of T cell responses to AZD1222 COVID-19 vaccine. Produced via immunoSEQ multiplex PCR; TCRdb's table is partial and in-frame only. Of around 100,000 clones listed, 80% to 95% are singletons. This material consisted of peripheral blood, taken on day 0 of AZD1222 vaccination. Source of these receptors: an adult in good health.

The rearrangement uses TRBV19 and TRBJ2-1, with D tentatively TRBD1 (6 bases). V lost 5 bases and J 7 bases, leaving 15 bases between the germline ends. This CDR3 spans 14 amino acids. The V gene's germline CDR1 is LNHDA and CDR2 SQIVND (reference sequence). CDR3 in amino acids: CASSVGQKKNEQFF. The CDR3 DNA sequence: TGTGCCAGTAGTGTTGGACAGAAAAAGAATGAGCAGTTCTTC.

This chain connects TRBV19 to TRBJ2-3; TRBD2 aligns across 8 bases. V lost 2 bases to trimming and J lost 2 bases; unmatched junction nucleotides: 3. Germline CDR1 and CDR2: LNHDA and SQIVND (reference sequence). The CDR3 loop spans 15 amino acids. The CDR3 DNA sequence: TGTGCCAGTAGTATACTAGCGGGTGACACAGATACGCAGTATTTT. Translating gives CASSILAGDTDTQYF.

The rearrangement joins TRBV30 to TRBJ2-7; the D gene is possibly TRBD2 (5 bases). V was clipped by 2 bases and J by 1 base, with 12 bases between them. Germline V lookup: CDR1 GTSNPN, CDR2 SVGIG (reference sequence). The CDR3 totals 14 residues. The CDR3 spells CAWSSGLSSYEQYF. The CDR3 nucleotides read TGTGCCTGGAGTAGTGGACTGTCTTCCTACGAGCAGTACTTC.

The chain combines TRBV19 with TRBJ2-2; no definite D call. Trimming shortened V by 3 bases and J by 5 bases, and 10 bases separated the two germline ends. The germline V gene encodes CDR1 LNHDA and CDR2 SQIVND (reference sequence). CDR3 length equals 14 residues. CDR3 protein: CASSIGYSTGELFF. The CDR3 DNA reads as TGTGCCAGTAGTATCGGTTATTCTACCGGGGAGCTGTTTTTT.

In nucleotides, the CDR3 is TGTGCCAGCAGCTTAGCCTGGGCGAACACTGAAGCTTTCTTT. Its protein product is CASSLAWANTEAFF. The gene calls are TRBV7-8 and TRBJ1-1; D call uncertain. Germline-derived CDR1 and CDR2 are SGHVS and FQNEAQ. CDR3 length equals 14 residues. V gave up 0 bases and J gave up 1 base, with 6 bases separating them.

The rearrangement uses TRBV12-3 or TRBV12-4 and TRBJ1-2; 7 nucleotides match TRBD1. The CDR3 loop spans 13 amino acids. The V segment lost 6 bases and the J segment 6 bases; nucleotides outside the gene matches: 7. The CDR3 region has the DNA TGTGCCAGCAGAATACAGGGGCACAATGGCTACACCTTC. Protein sequence: CASRIQGHNGYTF.

The chain has TRBV25-1 and TRBJ2-2; D might be TRBD1 (5 bases). V was pared by 2 bases and J by 2 bases, with 9 bases between. Germline V gene sequence: CDR1 MGHDK, CDR2 SYGVNS. This CDR3 has 15 amino acids. CDR3 sequence (DNA): TGTGCCAGCAGTGAAGTTTGGGGCAACACCGGGGAGCTGTTTTTT. It encodes CASSEVWGNTGELFF.

This chain joins TRBV19 and TRBJ1-4, with TRBD1 matching 9 bases. Germline V gene sequence: CDR1 LNHDA, CDR2 SQIVND (reference sequence). The J segment lost 4 bases and the V segment lost 6 bases, leaving 6 bases of the junction unmatched. This CDR3 comprises 15 residues. The CDR3 coding sequence is TGTGCCAGTAGGCGGACAGGGGTCGATAATGAAAAACTGTTTTTT. It yields the protein CASRRTGVDNEKLFF. Looking up the rest from reference TRBV19 and TRBJ1-4 gives the full variable domain: DGGITQSPKYLFRKEGQNVTLSCEQNLNHDAMYWYRQDPGQGLRLIYYSQIVNDFQKGDIAEGYSVSREKKESFPLTVTSAQKNPTAFYLCASRRTGVDNEKLFFGSGTQLSVL.

The chain combines TRBV28 with TRBJ1-5; perhaps TRBD1 as D (6 bases). Germline V gene lookup returns CDR1 MDHEN and CDR2 SYDVKM. Trimming shortened V by 6 bases and J by 3 bases, and 15 bases separated the two germline ends. The CDR3 totals 15 residues. Here the CDR3 DNA reads TGTGCCAGCAGCCCTGGACAGTTACTCAATCAGCCCCAGCATTTT. Its translation: CASSPGQLLNQPQHF.

The V call is TRBV9, the J call TRBJ2-7; TRBD1 might be the D (5 bases). The CDR3 is 14 residues long. The germline V and J ends were trimmed by 0 bases and 1 base, with 8 bases remaining between them. The V gene's germline CDR1 is SGDLS and CDR2 YYNGEE. CDR3 sequence reads: CASSVARGSYEQYF. CDR3 nucleotides: TGTGCCAGCAGCGTAGCAAGGGGTTCCTACGAGCAGTACTTC.

The chain links TRBV28 to TRBJ2-4, with 9 nucleotides matching TRBD1. Unmatched junction bases numbered 13, after V lost 6 bases and J lost 4 bases. The CDR3 consists of 17 residues. Germline CDR1 reads MDHEN; CDR2 reads SYDVKM. CDR3 amino acids: CASSTPGRGTGKNIQYF. The CDR3 DNA reads TGTGCCAGCAGCACTCCTGGGCGCGGGACAGGGAAAAACATTCAGTACTTC.

For this clone: Other DNA sequences in the same sample also yield this CDR3. The chain combines TRBV5-1 with TRBJ1-1; D not certain. The CDR3 loop spans 14 amino acids. Per germline, CDR1 SGHRS and CDR2 YFSETQ. Trimming removed 1 base from V and 2 bases from J, with 9 bases in between. CDR3 DNA: TGCGCCAGCAGCTTGAGGGAAGGCAACACTGAAGCTTTCTTT. This translates into CASSLREGNTEAFF.

The chain couples TRBV7-3 to TRBJ2-2, with D uncertain. CDR3 length: 16 residues. Germline CDR1 reads SGHTA; CDR2 reads FQGTGA. Trimming took 1 base from V and 3 from J, leaving 12 bases between them. The CDR3 DNA reads TGTGCCAGCAGCTTAAACGGGCCGTCGGACACCGGGGAGCTGTTTTTT. The encoded protein is CASSLNGPSDTGELFF.

The chain joins TRBV7-2 to TRBJ2-7, with D unresolved. Trimming removed 0 bases at V and 3 bases at J, with 9 bases between. Germline CDR1 SGHTA, CDR2 FQGNSA. CDR3 length equals 14 residues. The CDR3 DNA reads as TGTGCCAGCAGCTTAGCCAGGCCGGGCTACGAGCAGTACTTC. Protein product: CASSLARPGYEQYF. The full variable domain, completed using reference TRBV7-2 and TRBJ2-7, is GAGVSQSPSNKVTEKGKDVELRCDPISGHTALYWYRQSLGQGLEFLIYFQGNSAPDKSGLPSDRFSAERTGGSVSTLTIQRTQQEDSAVYLCASSLARPGYEQYFGPGTRLTVT.

V gene TRBV6-2 or TRBV6-3 combines with J gene TRBJ2-1, with TRBD2 as a possible D gene (5 bases). This CDR3 comprises 14 residues. V was trimmed by 6 bases and J by 7 bases, leaving 16 bases between them. Germline V CDR1 and CDR2: MNHEY, SVGEGT. This CDR3 is CASSHRLPINEQFF. Written as DNA, the CDR3 is TGTGCCAGCAGCCACAGACTACCCATTAATGAGCAGTTCTTC.

The chain combines TRBV29-1 with TRBJ1-2, with a tentative D call TRBD1 (5 bases). The CDR3 length is 13 residues. Germline assignment: CDR1 SQVTM and CDR2 ANQGSEA. Trimming shortened V by 6 bases and J by 6 bases, and 17 bases separated the two germline ends. CDR3 residues: CSVPLRGEDGYTF. In DNA form, the CDR3 reads TGCAGCGTACCGCTCCGGGGGGAGGATGGCTACACCTTC.

The rearrangement links TRBV7-2 to TRBJ1-1; TRBD1 might be the D (5 bases). The CDR3 contains 14 residues. Germline V CDR1 and CDR2: SGHTA, FQGNSA. Trimming pared 3 bases from V and 2 bases from J, leaving 10 bases between. CDR3 sequence reads: CASSFGRTNTEAFF. The CDR3, as DNA: TGTGCCAGCAGCTTCGGACGGACAAACACTGAAGCTTTCTTT.

V and J are TRBV3-1 (or the pseudogene TRBV3-2) and TRBJ1-2; D is unresolved. Trimming shortened V by 0 bases and J by 4 bases, and 6 bases separated the two germline ends. Germline lookup yields CDR1 LGHDT and CDR2 YNNKEL (reference sequence). CDR3 length: 13 residues. The CDR3 DNA is TGTGCCAGCAGCCAAGATTATGGCTATGGCTACACCTTC. Its protein is CASSQDYGYGYTF.

The V gene is TRBV7-9, the J gene TRBJ2-1; 9 nucleotides line up with TRBD2. Germline V gene lookup returns CDR1 SEHNR and CDR2 FQNEAQ (reference sequence). The CDR3 has 16 amino acids. V dropped 4 bases and J dropped 8; count of bases not matched to a gene: 12. The CDR3 region is CASSSDRLAGAHEQFF. The CDR3 DNA reads as TGTGCCAGCAGCTCGGATCGTTTAGCGGGAGCCCATGAGCAGTTCTTC.

V is TRBV30 and J is TRBJ2-1, with D perhaps TRBD2 (5 bases). CDR1 is GTSNPN and CDR2 is SVGIG in the germline V gene (reference sequence). CDR3 length: 14 residues. Trimming shortened V by 0 bases and J by 2 bases, and 8 bases separated the two germline ends. The CDR3 here is CAWSVRGTYNEQFF. CDR3 in DNA: TGTGCCTGGAGTGTACGGGGAACCTACAATGAGCAGTTCTTC.

This rearrangement joins TRBV7-3 to TRBJ2-1, with 8 bases that match TRBD2. Germline loops: CDR1 SGHTA, CDR2 FQGTGA. This CDR3 comprises 15 residues. The V gene end was trimmed by 1 base and the J gene end by 7 bases; junction bases not matched to a gene: 6. The CDR3 DNA sequence: TGTGCCAGCAGCTTAAATCCGGGAGGGACGAATGAGCAGTTCTTC. Its protein is CASSLNPGGTNEQFF.

The V and J genes are TRBV5-1 and TRBJ2-7, with TRBD1 as a possible D gene (9 bases). Germline V gene sequence: CDR1 SGHRS, CDR2 YFSETQ. The V and J ends lost 2 bases and 3 bases respectively, with 15 bases between them. This CDR3 contains 15 residues. CDR3 residues: CASSFSGTGNYEQYF. CDR3 sequence (DNA): TGCGCCAGCAGCTTTAGCGGGACAGGGAACTACGAGCAGTACTTC.

This chain joins TRBV3-1 (or the pseudogene TRBV3-2) and TRBJ1-6, with TRBD1 matching 7 bases. Losses at the gene ends were 3 bases for V and 4 bases for J; bases not matched to a gene: 0. The CDR3 extends over 14 amino acids. Germline assignment: CDR1 LGHDT and CDR2 YNNKEL (reference sequence). This chain's CDR3 is CASSQGQYNSPLHF. CDR3 nucleotide sequence: TGTGCCAGCAGCCAGGGACAGTATAATTCACCCCTCCACTTT.

J is TRBJ2-6 and V is TRBV15; no definite D call. Germline CDR1 LNHNV, CDR2 YYDKDF (reference sequence). Trimming cost V 1 base and J 4 bases, with 5 bases left between them. The CDR3 consists of 14 residues. CDR3: CATSRADGANVLTF. The CDR3 nucleotides are TGTGCCACCAGCAGAGCTGACGGGGCCAACGTCCTGACTTTC.

This clone was counted a few times. This chain connects TRBV7-2 to TRBJ2-7, with 12 bases that match TRBD2. The germline V gene has CDR1 SGHTA and CDR2 FQGNSA. The V and J ends lost 5 bases and 4 bases, in that order; junction bases with no gene match: 12. The length of the CDR3 is 17 residues. The CDR3 region is CASSHRLMTSGSYEQYF. The CDR3 DNA follows: TGTGCCAGCAGCCACCGGCTGATGACTAGCGGGAGTTACGAGCAGTACTTC.

V usage is TRBV21-1 and J usage is TRBJ2-1. TRBV21-1 is flagged as a pseudogene. CDR3 size: 18 residues. For the CDR3, the DNA is TGTGCCAGCAGCAAAATCTTTCGGTCTCGGGGCTTTCTGGATGAGCAGTTCTTC. Translated: CASSKIFRSRGFLDEQFF.